This T cell receptor (beta chain) originates from a study of T-cell reconstitution after alpha-beta-depleted transplantation in children. Study-wide findings and caveats: Hyperexpanded clones declined; after one year, newly produced T cells mostly supplied diversity.

Per germline, CDR1 DFQATT and CDR2 SNEGSKA (reference sequence). The CDR3 is made up of 12 amino acids. With regard to this clonotype: As yet, its antigen is unknown. This sequence may be a read error, since a much larger clone differs from it by one base.

This sample's TCRbeta library carried unique molecular identifier barcodes. TCRdb reprocessed the PCR reads via MiXCR and lists one record per CDR3 protein. There are about 190,000 distinct CDR3 sequences in the sample; 8.5% to 14% occur only once, and 13% lies in the top ten. This receptor was obtained from a boy aged 2 to 10 with acute myeloid leukemia, due to receive a stem cell transplant. The chain uses TRBV20-1 and TRBJ2-7; no clear D gene. Material: PBMCs, obtained before TCRalphabeta/CD19-depleted stem cell transplant. The CDR3 region is CSAPKTSYEKYF. The CDR3, as DNA: TGCAGTGCCCCCAAGACCTCCTACGAGAAGTACTTC.